Listed below are T cell receptor beta chains from one sample, sequenced in a study of blood T cell repertoires in COVID-19. Clones were read by immunoSEQ multiplex PCR, and TCRdb kept only the in-frame ones, dropping some. Found here are 35,000 to 40,000 clones, 81% of them singletons; the top ten hold around 32%. Sequenced sample: peripheral blood. Receptors originate from an older man with active or convalescent COVID-19. The conserved cysteine and the conserved F or W are not part of the CDR3 here.

length	V	J	CDR3
12	TRBV19	TRBJ1-5	ASSIGATAGPQH
14	TRBV24-1	TRBJ2-3	ATSDYSGGRTDTQY
11	TRBV6-2/TRBV6-3	TRBJ1-5	ASSYYINQPQH
12	TRBV19	TRBJ2-7	ASSISSDRGEQY
12	TRBV30	TRBJ2-2	AWTVGQNTGELF
18	TRBV6-1	TRBJ2-2	ASSDGGSHLGYANTGELF
14	TRBV9	TRBJ1-2	ASSGISPGQVGGYT
17	TRBV12-5	TRBJ2-3	ASAPNPGLAGGGTDTQY
13	TRBV15	TRBJ2-3	ATSIDSPRTDTQY
12	TRBV19	TRBJ1-1	ASSLLTGVTEAF
14	TRBV19	TRBJ2-3	ASSITGASGTDTQY
13	TRBV7-8	TRBJ1-2	ASSLRQGPGYGYT
10	TRBV12-3/TRBV12-4	TRBJ2-7	ASSFPGNEQY
12	TRBV18	TRBJ2-1	ASSPGTLYNEQF
12	TRBV9	TRBJ1-6	ASSQTTGNSPLH
14	TRBV7-9	TRBJ2-2	ATPPGASANTGELF
13	TRBV9	TRBJ2-1	ASSPQGNPYNEQF
13	TRBV6-6	TRBJ2-3	ASSYSGDRENTQY
13	TRBV5-8	TRBJ2-3	ASSLPLQGADTQY
12	TRBV4-2	TRBJ2-7	ASSPSGQIHEQY
10	TRBV7-9	TRBJ2-7	ASSLQGYEQY
12	TRBV7-9	TRBJ2-3	ASSTRDTTDTQY
14	TRBV5-1	TRBJ2-4	ASSLADVGGQNIQY
12	TRBV15	TRBJ2-7	ATSVDRGLYEQY
13	TRBV6-2/TRBV6-3	TRBJ2-2	ASSSPGKNTGELF
12	TRBV7-2	TRBJ1-2	ASSSTGIHYGYT
13	TRBV7-3	TRBJ2-2	ASSERTGGVGELF
17	TRBV21-1	TRBJ1-2	ASSTLRAMAAPFAYGYT